This passage covers 27 T cell receptor beta chains from one sample sequenced in a study of PD-1 blockade in classical Hodgkin lymphoma. Profiled with immunoSEQ multiplex PCR; TCRdb holds only in-frame clones, not every one. This table holds roughly 70,000 clones, 93% found once. The time point is: newly diagnosed, previously untreated cHL patient sample. The specimen was peripheral blood mononuclear cells (PBMCs). All receptors derive from a human donor with classical Hodgkin lymphoma.

The rearrangement uses TRBV12-5 and TRBJ1-1; possible D gene TRBD1, 5 bases. CDR1 and CDR2 (germline): LGHNT, FRNRAP. V lost 7 bases and J lost 0, with 12 bases in between. The CDR3 has 14 amino acids. The DNA of the CDR3 is TGTGCTAGTGTCCCTGACAGCTTGAACACTGAAGCTTTCTTT. Its protein product is CASVPDSLNTEAFF.

The gene calls are TRBV5-1 and TRBJ1-1, with D tentatively TRBD1 (6 bases). Germline CDR1 is SGHRS and CDR2 is YFSETQ. V lost 1 base to trimming and J lost 4 bases, with 14 bases between them. CDR3 size: 15 residues. CDR3 amino acids: CASSLLAVTGTEAFF. CDR3 bases: TGCGCCAGCAGCTTGTTGGCGGTGACAGGCACTGAAGCTTTCTTT.

The V and J genes are TRBV5-1 and TRBJ2-3; TRBD2 matches at 8 bases. The CDR3 has 15 residues. Germline assignment: CDR1 SGHRS and CDR2 YFSETQ. V shed 0 bases, J shed 5 bases, and the junction held 5 bases outside the gene matches. The CDR3 sequence is CASSLVGTRGDTQYF. The CDR3 bases are TGCGCCAGCAGCTTGGTGGGGACTAGGGGAGATACGCAGTATTTT.

The rearrangement uses TRBV19 and TRBJ1-5; D may be TRBD1 (5 bases). The CDR3 loop spans 15 amino acids. Germline CDR1 is LNHDA and CDR2 is SQIVND (reference sequence). The V gene lost 3 bases and the J gene lost 2 bases, with 11 bases spanning the gap. Written as DNA, the CDR3 is TGTGCCAGTAGTATTGGGGGGGATGGCAATCAGCCCCAGCATTTT. Encoded protein: CASSIGGDGNQPQHF.

The chain joins TRBV2 to TRBJ2-2; 8 nucleotides line up with TRBD1. In germline, CDR1 is SNHLY, CDR2 FYNNEI. The junction had 9 bases not matched to a gene; V was cut back by 6 bases and J by 0 bases. The length of the CDR3 is 17 residues. The CDR3 nucleotides read TGTGCCAGCAGCAGTCCCGGGACAGGAGCGAACACCGGGGAGCTGTTTTTT. Translation: CASSSPGTGANTGELFF.

The chain joins TRBV7-2 to TRBJ2-7; a weak D match, TRBD2 (5 bases). Trimming took off 0 bases at V and 2 bases at J, with 14 bases between the two ends. This CDR3 is built from 16 residues. CDR1 and CDR2 from the germline V gene are SGHTA and FQGNSA. Here the CDR3 DNA reads TGTGCCAGCAGCTTAGCGCGCTCGGGGTTCGCCTACGAGCAGTACTTC. It encodes CASSLARSGFAYEQYF.

V usage is TRBV5-1 and J usage is TRBJ2-3; D possibly corresponds to TRBD2 (6 bases). The CDR3 consists of 16 residues. The germline CDR1 and CDR2 sequences are SGHRS and YFSETQ. V dropped 4 bases and J dropped 2 bases, with 17 bases sitting between them. The CDR3 loop reads CASSANRRDSTDTQYF. In DNA, the CDR3 is TGCGCCAGCAGCGCAAATCGTCGGGACTCCACAGATACGCAGTATTTT.

The rearrangement links TRBV5-4 to TRBJ1-3, with a possible D match to TRBD1 (5 bases). The CDR3 covers 14 residues. Trimming pared 1 base from V and 5 bases from J, leaving 10 bases between. The germline V gene has CDR1 SGHNT and CDR2 YYREEE (reference sequence). The CDR3, as DNA: TGTGCCAGCAGCTTGCAGGGTACGAGAAACACCATATATTTT. It codes for CASSLQGTRNTIYF.

The chain has TRBV5-1 and TRBJ2-7; possible D gene TRBD1, 5 bases. Between the trimmed V and J ends, which lost 0 bases and 3 bases, there was a span of 13 bases. The length of the CDR3 is 15 residues. Per the germline V gene, CDR1 is SGHRS and CDR2 is YFSETQ. CDR3 region: CASSLVPQVVYEQYF. CDR3 nucleotides: TGCGCCAGCAGCTTGGTCCCACAGGTAGTCTACGAGCAGTACTTC.

The J gene is TRBJ1-2, the V gene TRBV4-1; D gene uncertain. The CDR3 totals 15 residues. V gave up 1 base and J gave up 5 bases, with 14 bases separating them. Germline lookup yields CDR1 MGHRA and CDR2 YSYEKL. The CDR3 DNA reads TGCGCCAGCAGCCAAGGGGTAGGGCTCGGTTATGGCTACACCTTC. Translating gives CASSQGVGLGYGYTF.

The chain uses TRBV2 and TRBJ1-2; tentatively, D is TRBD1 (6 bases). V lost 1 base, J lost 8 bases, and 14 bases lay in between. The CDR3 spans 14 residues. Germline V gene lookup returns CDR1 SNHLY and CDR2 FYNNEI. The CDR3 DNA reads as TGTGCCAGCAGTGAAGACAGGGCCCCATGGGGCTACACCTTC. It translates to CASSEDRAPWGYTF. The entire variable domain, with the rest obtained from reference TRBV2 and TRBJ1-2, is as follows: EPEVTQTPSHQVTQMGQEVILRCVPISNHLYFYWYRQILGQKVEFLVSFYNNEISEKSEIFDDQFSVERPDGSNFTLKIRSTKLEDSAMYFCASSEDRAPWGYTFGSGTRLTVV.

The chain links TRBV5-1 to TRBJ1-1; no firm D call. The CDR3 contains 17 residues. Trimming removed 2 bases at V and 8 bases at J, with 25 bases between. The germline V gene encodes CDR1 SGHRS and CDR2 YFSETQ. CDR3 bases: TGCGCCAGCAGCTTTCAAATACCGGGATACTATTACCGAGAAGCTTTCTTT. Translating gives CASSFQIPGYYYREAFF.

This chain connects TRBV28 to TRBJ2-3, with D unclear. CDR3 size: 16 residues. Trimming took 3 bases from V and 2 from J, leaving 15 bases between them. CDR1 is MDHEN, CDR2 SYDVKM, per germline. CDR3 in amino acids: CASSFGTARPTDTQYF. The DNA of the CDR3 is TGTGCCAGCAGTTTCGGTACAGCCCGGCCCACAGATACGCAGTATTTT.

The chain combines TRBV2 with TRBJ2-1, with TRBD1 as a possible D gene (7 bases). V dropped 6 bases and J dropped 6 bases, with 12 bases sitting between them. Germline CDR1 SNHLY, CDR2 FYNNEI. This CDR3 contains 13 residues. This CDR3 is CASRDQGGNEQFF. In DNA, the CDR3 is TGTGCCAGCAGAGACCAGGGGGGCAATGAGCAGTTCTTC. The full variable domain, rest sourced from reference TRBV2 and TRBJ2-1, is EPEVTQTPSHQVTQMGQEVILRCVPISNHLYFYWYRQILGQKVEFLVSFYNNEISEKSEIFDDQFSVERPDGSNFTLKIRSTKLEDSAMYFCASRDQGGNEQFFGPGTRLTVL.

The rearrangement links TRBV6-1 to TRBJ1-2; D possibly corresponds to TRBD1 (6 bases). V was trimmed by 6 bases and J by 8 bases, leaving 16 bases between them. CDR1 MNHNS and CDR2 SASEGT come from the germline V gene. There are 13 residues in the CDR3. CDR3 nucleotide sequence: TGTGCCAGCAGACTGGACAGCCCGAGGGGCTACACCTTC. It specifies CASRLDSPRGYTF.

This rearrangement joins TRBV18 to TRBJ1-1; TRBD1 aligns across 10 bases. Germline V lookup: CDR1 KGHSH, CDR2 LQKENI. The length of the CDR3 is 18 residues. The V and J ends lost 6 bases and 5 bases, in that order; junction bases with no gene match: 18. For the CDR3, the DNA is TGTGCCAGCTCGCTCCCCGGGACAGGGGTCCGCGGGGGGACTGAAGCTTTCTTT. This translates into CASSLPGTGVRGGTEAFF.

The rearrangement joins TRBV7-2 to TRBJ1-1; D is unclear. The CDR3 sequence is 15 residues long. Per germline, CDR1 SGHTA and CDR2 FQGNSA. V lost 0 bases to trimming and J lost 3 bases, with 11 bases between them. DNA for the CDR3: TGTGCCAGCAGCTTAGCAGGTCAACGGGACACTGAAGCTTTCTTT. Residues: CASSLAGQRDTEAFF.

In this sample, this clone turned up a few times. The rearrangement uses TRBV20-1 and TRBJ1-1, with a weak D call TRBD1 (5 bases). The V gene lost 5 bases and the J gene lost 5 bases, with 9 bases spanning the gap. CDR3 length equals 11 residues. Germline values: CDR1 DFQATT, CDR2 SNEGSKA (reference sequence). Here the CDR3 reads CSALKGTEAFF. The CDR3 nucleotides are TGCAGTGCTCTGAAGGGGACTGAAGCTTTCTTT.

The rearrangement uses TRBV7-7 and TRBJ2-2; 8 nucleotides match TRBD1. The CDR3 contains 15 residues. The V gene's germline CDR1 is SSHAT and CDR2 FNYEAQ (reference sequence). Trimming removed 5 bases from V and 7 bases from J; junction bases left unmatched: 9. This CDR3 reads CASSPGTGMNGELFF. The CDR3 DNA is TGTGCCAGCAGCCCCGGGACAGGAATGAACGGGGAGCTGTTTTTT.

The chain recombines TRBV19 with TRBJ1-5; tentatively, D is TRBD1 (5 bases). The CDR3 consists of 14 residues. Looked up from germline, CDR1 is LNHDA and CDR2 is SQIVND (reference sequence). Trimming took 8 bases from V and 6 from J, leaving 17 bases between them. Written as DNA, the CDR3 is TGTGCCAGTGAACTCGGGACGGTATCTCAGCCCCAGCATTTT. Amino acid sequence: CASELGTVSQPQHF.

The chain has TRBV5-6 and TRBJ2-1, with D possibly being TRBD1 (6 bases). Trimming pared 6 bases from V and 0 bases from J, leaving 10 bases between. The length of the CDR3 is 14 residues. Germline values: CDR1 SGHDT, CDR2 YYEEEE. This CDR3 is CASNGQNSYNEQFF. The CDR3 DNA is TGTGCCAGCAATGGACAGAACTCCTACAATGAGCAGTTCTTC.

V and J are TRBV2 and TRBJ2-1, with D unresolved. V lost 7 bases, J lost 9 bases, and 10 bases lay in between. The CDR3 covers 11 residues. Germline assignment: CDR1 SNHLY and CDR2 FYNNEI. CDR3 DNA sequence: TGTGCCAGCACTCCCTCCCGTGAGCAGTTCTTC. Its translation is CASTPSREQFF.

The chain's CDR3 is CASSEGRVTGELFF. For the CDR3, the DNA is TGCGCCAGCAGTGAGGGCAGGGTCACCGGGGAGCTGTTTTTT. The chain employs TRBV10-2 and TRBJ2-2; weak D call: TRBD1 (5 bases). There are 14 residues in the CDR3. Germline V CDR1 and CDR2: WSHSY, SAAADI. Trimming stripped 2 bases from V and 4 bases from J, with 8 bases between.

The chain uses TRBV19 and TRBJ1-5, with 7 nucleotides matching TRBD1. CDR1 and CDR2 from the germline V gene are LNHDA and SQIVND (reference sequence). The CDR3 has 14 residues. The V and J ends lost 9 bases and 1 base, in that order; junction bases with no gene match: 6. The CDR3 bases are TGTGCCAGCAGGGGGGCGGTGAGCAATCAGCCCCAGCATTTT. Protein sequence: CASRGAVSNQPQHF.

This rearrangement joins TRBV28 to TRBJ2-3, with 8 bases identical to TRBD2. CDR1 and CDR2 from the germline V gene are MDHEN and SYDVKM. This CDR3 is built from 13 residues. The V segment lost 7 bases and the J segment 5 bases; nucleotides outside the gene matches: 5. CDR3 nucleotide sequence: TGTGCCAGCAAGGGACTAGGATTAGATACGCAGTATTTT. Translated: CASKGLGLDTQYF.

The J gene is TRBJ1-2, the V gene TRBV19; D is uncertain. Germline loops: CDR1 LNHDA, CDR2 SQIVND (reference sequence). V lost 7 bases to trimming and J lost 2 bases, with 8 bases between them. This CDR3 has 12 amino acids. The chain's CDR3 is CASTRANYGYTF. CDR3 sequence (DNA): TGTGCCAGTACGCGAGCCAACTATGGCTACACCTTC.

V is TRBV7-9 and J is TRBJ2-3; tentatively, D is TRBD1 (6 bases). The CDR3 is made up of 15 amino acids. V gave up 4 bases and J gave up 2 bases, with 13 bases separating them. CDR1 SEHNR and CDR2 FQNEAQ come from the germline V gene (reference sequence). The CDR3 DNA follows: TGTGCCAGCAGCTCTCACAGGGATTTCACAGATACGCAGTATTTT. It encodes CASSSHRDFTDTQYF.